The clone carrying this T cell receptor beta chain came up a few times. The antigen remains unidentified. Included in the TCR beta cDNA libraries were unique molecular identifiers. MiXCR, run by TCRdb on the PCR reads, gives a single entry per CDR3 protein. The profile shows roughly 600,000 distinct CDR3 sequences, roughly two fifths of them singletons. These data are taken from a study of post-analysis software for immune sequencing data. Germline V CDR1 and CDR2: LGHNA, YNFKEQ. CDR3 length: 15 amino acids. Trimming pared 0 bases from V and 6 bases from J, leaving 15 bases between. Whole-study findings and limits: Among roughly five TRBV segments more frequent in patients than controls were TRBV5-6, TRBV5-1 and TRBV20-1.

This TCR was recovered from a girl aged 5 to 17 with multiple sclerosis. The chain is built from TRBV4-2 and TRBJ2-7; possible D gene TRBD2, 6 bases. The specimen sequenced was blood. The CDR3 region has the DNA TGTGCCAGCAGCCAAGATAGCGGAGACGGGGCCGAGCAGTACTTC. Amino acids: CASSQDSGDGAEQYF.